Listed here are 28 T cell receptor beta chains from one sample, sequenced in a study of T-cell memory formation after mild COVID-19. A single record per CDR3 protein comes from TCRdb applying MiXCR to the 5' RACE reads. The repertoire holds some 290,000 distinct CDR3 sequences, with about 17% as singletons. Sequencing used PBMCs or a T cell subset sorted from them (not recorded which). These receptors originate from a man aged 18 to 30 who had mild COVID-19 (a few samples of this study predate the infection). Cell type and time point are not known.

This chain joins TRBV24-1 and TRBJ2-1; 8 positions match TRBD2. The length of the CDR3 is 16 residues. In germline, CDR1 is KGHDR, CDR2 SFDVKD. The ends lost 2 bases at V and 6 bases at J; junction bases unmatched: 8. The DNA for the CDR3 is TGTGCCACCAGTGATTCCCGGGGGGGCCCGGGCAATGAGCAGTTCTTC. Protein product: CATSDSRGGPGNEQFF.

This clonotype was counted at least ten times. The chain combines TRBV5-1 with TRBJ2-3, with D perhaps matching TRBD2 (7 bases). Trimming shortened V by 7 bases and J by 1 base, and 10 bases separated the two germline ends. The CDR3 sequence is 13 residues long. The V gene's germline CDR1 is SGHRS and CDR2 YFSETQ. The DNA for the CDR3 is TGCGCCAGCGGGGGGGGCGGCACAGATACGCAGTATTTT. Residues: CASGGGGTDTQYF.

This clonotype was observed a few times. The chain uses TRBV5-1 and TRBJ2-5; 8 bases agree with TRBD2. This CDR3 spans 18 amino acids. Germline CDR1 reads SGHRS; CDR2 reads YFSETQ. With V trimmed by 1 base and J by 1 base, 12 bases remained unmatched. This CDR3 reads CASSLRTRGGGIQETQYF. In nucleotides, the CDR3 is TGCGCCAGCAGCTTGCGAACGCGTGGCGGGGGGATCCAAGAGACCCAGTACTTC.

The chain is built from TRBV7-2 and TRBJ2-6, with a tentative D call TRBD1 (5 bases). V shed 8 bases and J shed 0 bases, with 20 bases lying between them. This CDR3 contains 18 residues. Looked up from germline, CDR1 is SGHTA and CDR2 is FQGNSA. CDR3 region: CASSPVGHPISGANVLTF. The CDR3 DNA is TGTGCCAGCTCACCGGTAGGACACCCAATCTCTGGGGCCAACGTCCTGACTTTC.

The chain recombines TRBV10-3 with TRBJ2-7; 8 bases are a match to TRBD1. Per the germline V gene, CDR1 is ENHRY and CDR2 is SYGVKD. The ends lost 1 base at V and 3 bases at J; junction bases unmatched: 2. This CDR3 is 14 amino acids long. The DNA for the CDR3 is TGTGCCATCAGTGAGTACAGGGGGGACTACGAGCAGTACTTC. This gives the protein CAISEYRGDYEQYF.

This clonotype was seen ten or more times. The V gene is TRBV7-2, the J gene TRBJ2-7; D is undetermined. This CDR3 is built from 14 residues. CDR1 is SGHTA and CDR2 is FQGNSA in the germline V gene. Deletions cut 2 bases from V and 4 bases from J, with 12 bases between. In DNA form, the CDR3 reads TGTGCCAGCAGCTTAAGTCCTGTAAGTTACGAGCAGTACTTC. The encoded protein is CASSLSPVSYEQYF.

The rearrangement links TRBV6-5 to TRBJ2-7; D remains unclear. Trimming took off 0 bases at V and 3 bases at J, with 6 bases between the two ends. The CDR3 loop spans 13 amino acids. The germline gives CDR1 MNHEY, CDR2 SVGAGI. CDR3 in DNA: TGTGCCAGCAGTTACTCGGTGGGCTACGAGCAGTACTTC. The encoded protein is CASSYSVGYEQYF.

This clonotype was recorded a few times. The chain has TRBV5-1 and TRBJ2-7; TRBD2 aligns across 8 bases. The V segment lost 0 bases and the J segment 7 bases; nucleotides outside the gene matches: 15. The germline V gene encodes CDR1 SGHRS and CDR2 YFSETQ. This CDR3 spans 17 amino acids. Here the CDR3 reads CASSLDGPRGVRGEQYV. CDR3 in DNA: TGCGCCAGCAGCTTGGACGGGCCGCGGGGGGTCCGTGGGGAGCAGTACGTC.

The table lists this clonotype with a few counts. The V gene is TRBV18, the J gene TRBJ2-3; TRBD2 matches at 8 bases. From germline, CDR1 is KGHSH and CDR2 LQKENI. V shed 2 bases, J shed 0 bases, and the junction held 1 base outside the gene matches. The CDR3 contains 15 residues. The CDR3: CASSPASGSTDTQYF. Here the CDR3 DNA reads TGTGCCAGCTCACCAGCTAGCGGGAGCACAGATACGCAGTATTTT.

This clonotype has only a few counts. The V gene is TRBV4-1, the J gene TRBJ2-2; no clear D. Germline CDR1 reads MGHRA; CDR2 reads YSYEKL. The CDR3 extends over 17 amino acids. Between the trimmed V and J ends, which lost 3 bases and 3 bases, there was a span of 17 bases. CDR3 nucleotide sequence: TGCGCCAGCAGCCATCCTCTAACGCCCCGAGACACCGGGGAGCTGTTTTTT. The encoded protein is CASSHPLTPRDTGELFF.

This clonotype showed up many times. J is TRBJ2-5 and V is TRBV5-1; D is ambiguous. V was clipped by 0 bases and J by 2 bases, with 8 bases between them. The germline V gene encodes CDR1 SGHRS and CDR2 YFSETQ. The CDR3 length is 14 residues. The CDR3 bases are TGCGCCAGCAGCTTGGAATGGGGTCAAGAGACCCAGTACTTC. It translates to CASSLEWGQETQYF.

This clonotype showed up just a few times. The V and J genes are TRBV18 and TRBJ2-7; 9 bases line up with TRBD2. Germline trimming cut 2 bases from V and 3 bases from J; bases unmatched to any gene: 5. Per the germline V gene, CDR1 is KGHSH and CDR2 is LQKENI. The CDR3 has 15 residues. The CDR3 here is CASSPTSGLLYEQYV. In DNA form, the CDR3 reads TGTGCCAGCTCACCAACTAGCGGGTTGCTCTACGAGCAGTACGTC.

CDR3 sequence reads: CASSQDASGFTDTQYF. CDR3 sequence (DNA): TGCGCCAGCAGCCAAGACGCTAGCGGCTTCACAGATACGCAGTATTTT. The chain couples TRBV4-3 to TRBJ2-3; 7 bases are shared with TRBD2. The ends lost 0 bases at V and 2 bases at J; junction bases unmatched: 5. The germline V gene encodes CDR1 LGHNA and CDR2 YSLEER. The CDR3 contains 16 residues.

This clonotype has more than one count but fewer than ten. This chain uses TRBV20-1 with TRBJ1-2; possibly TRBD1 for D (5 bases). V dropped 6 bases and J dropped 8 bases, with 13 bases sitting between them. Germline V gene data show CDR1 as DFQATT and CDR2 as SNEGSKA (reference sequence). This CDR3 spans 11 amino acids. The CDR3 nucleotides are TGCAGTGCAAGCAGGGTCCCCGGCTACACCTTC. It translates to CSASRVPGYTF.

V usage is TRBV7-9 and J usage is TRBJ1-2; possibly TRBD1 for D (6 bases). Germline V gene sequence: CDR1 SEHNR, CDR2 FQNEAQ (reference sequence). The CDR3 spans 16 residues. V was trimmed by 2 bases and J by 4 bases, leaving 17 bases between them. DNA of the CDR3: TGTGCCAGCAGCTTACTAGACAGGACGAGGGGCTATGGCTACACCTTC. Its translation: CASSLLDRTRGYGYTF.

V usage is TRBV13 and J usage is TRBJ1-5, with D uncertain. The CDR3 has 15 residues. From germline, CDR1 is PRHDT and CDR2 FYEKMQ (reference sequence). Trimming took 0 bases from V and 6 from J, leaving 12 bases between them. CDR3 amino acids: CASSLGSQWGQPQHF. The CDR3 DNA reads TGTGCCAGCAGCTTAGGGAGCCAGTGGGGTCAGCCCCAGCATTTT.

CDR3 sequence (DNA): TGTGCCAGCAGTTTGGGTGTCCATAATTCACCCCTCCACTTT. This sequence encodes CASSLGVHNSPLHF. V gene TRBV28 combines with J gene TRBJ1-6; no clear D. Trimming removed 3 bases from V and 5 bases from J, with 8 bases in between. The germline gives CDR1 MDHEN, CDR2 SYDVKM. The CDR3 is made up of 14 amino acids.

In this sample, this clonotype turned up a few times. The chain links TRBV15 to TRBJ2-5; 7 bases align to TRBD2. Germline V lookup: CDR1 LNHNV, CDR2 YYDKDF (reference sequence). V shed 1 base, J shed 5 bases, and the junction held 4 bases outside the gene matches. This CDR3 is 14 amino acids long. CDR3 sequence (DNA): TGTGCCACCAGCAGAGTCGGGGGGTGGGAGACCCAGTACTTC. As protein: CATSRVGGWETQYF.

The V and J genes are TRBV27 and TRBJ1-6; D gene uncertain. V dropped 4 bases and J dropped 8 bases, with 12 bases sitting between them. Looked up from germline, CDR1 is MNHEY and CDR2 is SMNVEV (reference sequence). This CDR3 contains 14 residues. The CDR3 loop is CASSSDGVYSPLHF. The CDR3 DNA follows: TGTGCCAGCAGTTCGGACGGTGTGTATTCACCCCTCCACTTT.

This clonotype was counted only a few times. The chain employs TRBV5-1 and TRBJ2-3; tentative D call: TRBD1 (6 bases). Trimming removed 3 bases at V and 3 bases at J, with 20 bases between. The CDR3 is made up of 17 amino acids. CDR1 is SGHRS and CDR2 is YFSETQ in the germline V gene. The CDR3 loop reads CASSWRPDRSPTDTQYF. The CDR3 DNA reads TGCGCCAGCAGCTGGAGGCCCGACAGGAGCCCTACAGATACGCAGTATTTT. Filled out from reference TRBV5-1 and TRBJ2-3, the complete variable domain reads KAGVTQTPRYLIKTRGQQVTLSCSPISGHRSVSWYQQTPGQGLQFLFEYFSETQRNKGNFPGRFSGRQFSNSRSEMNVSTLELGDSALYLCASSWRPDRSPTDTQYFGPGTRLTVL.

This clonotype has only a few counts. The chain carries TRBV6-6 and TRBJ2-1, with 8 bases lining up with TRBD1. From germline, CDR1 is MNHNY and CDR2 SVGAGI (reference sequence). The J segment lost 8 bases and the V segment lost 6 bases, leaving 9 bases of the junction unmatched. This CDR3 comprises 14 residues. CDR3 DNA: TGTGCCAGCAGCACCGGACAGGGCGGCGATGAGCAGTTCTTC. Translated: CASSTGQGGDEQFF.

This clonotype was counted only a few times. This chain connects TRBV12-3 or TRBV12-4 to TRBJ1-1, with 11 bases aligning to TRBD1. The V and J ends lost 10 bases and 10 bases, in that order; junction bases with no gene match: 8. The CDR3 is 12 residues long. CDR3 amino acids: CATGQGAGGAFF. DNA for the CDR3: TGTGCCACCGGACAGGGGGCGGGCGGAGCTTTCTTT.

The genes are TRBV6-2 or TRBV6-3 and TRBJ2-6; possible D gene TRBD2, 5 bases. With 5 bases removed from V and 12 bases from J, the gap between germline ends came to 14 bases. The CDR3 is 13 amino acids. CDR1 and CDR2 (germline): MNHEY, SVGEGT. CDR3 sequence (DNA): TGTGCCAGCAGTAAGCGGACTCCCCCCGTCCTGACTTTC. This gives the protein CASSKRTPPVLTF.

This clonotype has just a few counts. This rearrangement joins TRBV12-3 or TRBV12-4 to TRBJ1-6; the D is unclear. CDR3 length equals 16 residues. V was trimmed by 6 bases and J by 0 bases, leaving 12 bases between them. Here the CDR3 reads CASREHTASYNSPLHF. The CDR3 coding sequence is TGTGCCAGCAGGGAGCACACAGCCTCCTATAATTCACCCCTCCACTTT.

This clonotype was seen a few times. The chain carries TRBV7-9 and TRBJ1-4; D is ambiguous. The CDR3 totals 16 residues. The ends were cut back, 4 bases at V and 6 bases at J, with 18 bases in the middle. Germline V gives CDR1 SEHNR, CDR2 FQNEAQ (reference sequence). DNA of the CDR3: TGTGCCAGCAGCTCATCTACCGGGTACGGGTATGAAAAACTGTTTTTT. Translating it yields CASSSSTGYGYEKLFF.

This clonotype was observed at least ten times. The chain employs TRBV5-1 and TRBJ2-7; either TRBD1 or TRBD2 may supply D (6 bases each). This CDR3 region has 12 residues. Germline V gene lookup returns CDR1 SGHRS and CDR2 YFSETQ. V was clipped by 3 bases and J by 4 bases, with 8 bases between them. CDR3 DNA: TGCGCCAGCAGCTGGGGGGCTTACGAGCAGTACTTC. This codes for CASSWGAYEQYF.

The rearrangement joins TRBV18 to TRBJ2-7; D is ambiguous. The CDR3 covers 13 residues. Trimming took off 2 bases at V and 3 bases at J, with 8 bases between the two ends. The V gene's germline CDR1 is KGHSH and CDR2 LQKENI. Written as DNA, the CDR3 is TGTGCCAGCTCACCAACCTCCGACTACGAGCAGTACTTC. The encoded protein is CASSPTSDYEQYF.

The gene calls are TRBV27 and TRBJ2-5; perhaps TRBD2 as D (5 bases). V was clipped by 5 bases and J by 1 base, with 11 bases between them. Germline V gene sequence: CDR1 MNHEY, CDR2 SMNVEV (reference sequence). CDR3 size: 14 residues. The CDR3 is CASSADYTQETQYF. In DNA form, the CDR3 reads TGTGCCAGCAGTGCAGACTACACCCAAGAGACCCAGTACTTC.